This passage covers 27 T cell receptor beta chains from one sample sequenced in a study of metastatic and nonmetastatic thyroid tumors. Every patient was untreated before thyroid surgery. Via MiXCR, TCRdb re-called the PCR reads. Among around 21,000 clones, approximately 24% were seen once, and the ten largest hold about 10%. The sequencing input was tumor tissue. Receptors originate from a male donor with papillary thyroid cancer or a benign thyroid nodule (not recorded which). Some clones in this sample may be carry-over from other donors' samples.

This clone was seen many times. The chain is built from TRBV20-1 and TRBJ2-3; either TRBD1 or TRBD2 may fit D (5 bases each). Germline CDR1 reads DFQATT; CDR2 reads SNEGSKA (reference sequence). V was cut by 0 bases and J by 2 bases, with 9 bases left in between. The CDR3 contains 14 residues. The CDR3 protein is CSARDQGTTDTQYF. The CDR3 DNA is TGCAGTGCTAGAGACCAAGGGACCACAGATACGCAGTATTTT.

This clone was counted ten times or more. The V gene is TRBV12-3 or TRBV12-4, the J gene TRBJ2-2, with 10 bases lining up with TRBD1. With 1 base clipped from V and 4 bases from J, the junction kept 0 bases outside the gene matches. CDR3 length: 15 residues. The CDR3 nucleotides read TGTGCCAGCAGTTTAGGGACAGGGGGCACCGGGGAGCTGTTTTTT. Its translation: CASSLGTGGTGELFF.

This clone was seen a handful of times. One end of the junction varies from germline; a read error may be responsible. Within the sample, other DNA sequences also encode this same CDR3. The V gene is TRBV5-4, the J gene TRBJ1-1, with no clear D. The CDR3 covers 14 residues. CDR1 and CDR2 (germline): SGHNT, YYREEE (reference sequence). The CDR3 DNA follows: TGTGCCAGCAGCTTGACAGACATGAACACTGAAGCTTTCTTC. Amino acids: CASSLTDMNTEAFF.

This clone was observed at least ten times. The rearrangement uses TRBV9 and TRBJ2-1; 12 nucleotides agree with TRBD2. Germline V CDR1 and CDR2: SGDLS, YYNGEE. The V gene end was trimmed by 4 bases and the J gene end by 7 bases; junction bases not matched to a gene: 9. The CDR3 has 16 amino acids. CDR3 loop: CASSSRTSGVRNEQFF. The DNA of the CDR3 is TGTGCCAGCAGCTCACGGACTAGCGGGGTCAGGAATGAGCAGTTCTTC.

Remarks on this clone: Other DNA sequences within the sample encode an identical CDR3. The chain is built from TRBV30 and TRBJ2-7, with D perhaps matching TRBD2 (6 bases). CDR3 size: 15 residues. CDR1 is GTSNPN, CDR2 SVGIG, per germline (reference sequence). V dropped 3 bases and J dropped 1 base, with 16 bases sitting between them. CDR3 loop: CAWRGWGVGSYEQYF. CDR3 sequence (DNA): TGTGCCTGGAGAGGTTGGGGGGTCGGGTCCTACGAGCAGTACTTC.

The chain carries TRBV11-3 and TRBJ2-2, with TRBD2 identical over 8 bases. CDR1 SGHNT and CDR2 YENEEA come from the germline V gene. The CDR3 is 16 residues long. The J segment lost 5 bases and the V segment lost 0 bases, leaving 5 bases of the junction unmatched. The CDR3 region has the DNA TGTGCCAGCAGCTTAGAGCGAGCGGGAGTTACCGGGGAGCTGTTTTTT. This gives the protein CASSLERAGVTGELFF. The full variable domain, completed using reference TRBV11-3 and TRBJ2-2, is EAGVVQSPRYKIIEKKQPVAFWCNPISGHNTLYWYLQNLGQGPELLIRYENEEAVDDSQLPKDRFSAERLKGVDSTLKIQPAELGDSAVYLCASSLERAGVTGELFFGEGSRLTVL.

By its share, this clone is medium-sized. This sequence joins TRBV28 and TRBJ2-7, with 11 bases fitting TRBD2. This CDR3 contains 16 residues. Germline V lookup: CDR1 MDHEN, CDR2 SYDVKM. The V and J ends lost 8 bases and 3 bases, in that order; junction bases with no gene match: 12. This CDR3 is CASFQRSGTSGYEQYF. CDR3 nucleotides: TGTGCCAGCTTTCAGAGATCCGGGACTAGCGGCTACGAGCAGTACTTC.

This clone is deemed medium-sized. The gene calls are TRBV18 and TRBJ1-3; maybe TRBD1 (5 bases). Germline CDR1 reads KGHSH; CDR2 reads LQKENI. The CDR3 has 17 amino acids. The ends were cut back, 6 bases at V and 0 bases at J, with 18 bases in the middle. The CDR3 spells CASSDFPSGPSGNTIYF. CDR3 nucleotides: TGTGCCAGCTCCGATTTCCCCTCAGGGCCCTCTGGAAACACCATATATTTT.

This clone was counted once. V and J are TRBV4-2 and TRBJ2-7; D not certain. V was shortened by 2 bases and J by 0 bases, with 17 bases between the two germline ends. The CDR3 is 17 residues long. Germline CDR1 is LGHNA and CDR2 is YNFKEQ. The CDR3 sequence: CASSQPTMDRSSYEQYF. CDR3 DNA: TGTGCCAGCAGCCAACCAACGATGGACCGAAGCTCCTACGAGCAGTACTTC.

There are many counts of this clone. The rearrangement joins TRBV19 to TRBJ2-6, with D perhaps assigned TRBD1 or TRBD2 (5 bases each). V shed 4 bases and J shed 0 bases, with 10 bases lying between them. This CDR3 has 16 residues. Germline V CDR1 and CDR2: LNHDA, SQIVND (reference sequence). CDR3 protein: CASSKIGASGANVLTF. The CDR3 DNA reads TGTGCCAGTAGTAAGATCGGGGCCTCTGGGGCCAACGTCCTGACTTTC.

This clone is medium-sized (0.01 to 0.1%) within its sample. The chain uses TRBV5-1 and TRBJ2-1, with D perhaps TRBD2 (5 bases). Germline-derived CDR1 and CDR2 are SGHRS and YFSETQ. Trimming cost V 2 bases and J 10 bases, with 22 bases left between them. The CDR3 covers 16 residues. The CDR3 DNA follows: TGCGCCAGCAGCTTAAGTACTAGATCTGGTTGGCGGGAGCAGTTCTTC. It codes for CASSLSTRSGWREQFF.

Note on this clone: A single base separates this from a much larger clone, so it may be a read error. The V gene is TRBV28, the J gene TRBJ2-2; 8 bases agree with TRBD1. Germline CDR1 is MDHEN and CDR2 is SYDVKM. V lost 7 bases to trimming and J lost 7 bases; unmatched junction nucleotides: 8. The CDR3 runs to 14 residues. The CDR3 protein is CASNNRGVVGELFF. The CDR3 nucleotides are TGTGCCAGCAATAACAGGGGGGTTGTCGGGGAGCTGTTTTTT.

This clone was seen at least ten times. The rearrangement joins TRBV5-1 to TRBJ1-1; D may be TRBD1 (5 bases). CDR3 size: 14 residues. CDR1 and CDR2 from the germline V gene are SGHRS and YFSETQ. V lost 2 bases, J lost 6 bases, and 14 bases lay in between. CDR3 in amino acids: CASSLAGPLSEAFF. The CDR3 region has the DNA TGCGCCAGCAGCTTAGCAGGGCCTCTGTCTGAAGCTTTCTTT.

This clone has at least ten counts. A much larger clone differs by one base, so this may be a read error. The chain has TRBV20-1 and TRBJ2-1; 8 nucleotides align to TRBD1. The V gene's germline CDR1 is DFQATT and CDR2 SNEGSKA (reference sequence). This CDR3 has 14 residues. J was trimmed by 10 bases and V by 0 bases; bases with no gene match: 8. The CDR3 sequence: CSARDGQGEEEQFF. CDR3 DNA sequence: TGCAGTGCTAGAGATGGACAGGGTGAGGAAGAGCAGTTCTTC.

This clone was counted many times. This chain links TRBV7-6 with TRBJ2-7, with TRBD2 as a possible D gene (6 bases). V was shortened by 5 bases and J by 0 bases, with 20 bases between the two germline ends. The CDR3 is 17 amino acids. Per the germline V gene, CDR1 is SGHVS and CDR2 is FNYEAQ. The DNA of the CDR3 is TGTGCCAGCAGCCGACCAGCGGGCGACTTGAGCTCCTACGAGCAGTACTTC. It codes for CASSRPAGDLSSYEQYF. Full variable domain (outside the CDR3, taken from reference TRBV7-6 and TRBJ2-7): GAGVSQSPRYKVTKRGQDVALRCDPISGHVSLYWYRQALGQGPEFLTYFNYEAQQDKSGLPNDRFSAERPEGSISTLTIQRTEQRDSAMYRCASSRPAGDLSSYEQYFGPGTRLTVT.

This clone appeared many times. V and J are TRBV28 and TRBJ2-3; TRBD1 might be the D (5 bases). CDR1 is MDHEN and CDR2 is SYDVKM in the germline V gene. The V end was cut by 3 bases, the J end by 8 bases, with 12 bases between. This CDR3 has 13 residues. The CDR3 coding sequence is TGTGCCAGCAGTTTCGACAGTTTTAGTACGCAGTATTTT. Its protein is CASSFDSFSTQYF. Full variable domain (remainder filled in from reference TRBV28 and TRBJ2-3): DVKVTQSSRYLVKRTGEKVFLECVQDMDHENMFWYRQDPGLGLRLIYFSYDVKMKEKGDIPEGYSVSREKKERFSLILESASTNQTSMYLCASSFDSFSTQYFGPGTRLTVL.

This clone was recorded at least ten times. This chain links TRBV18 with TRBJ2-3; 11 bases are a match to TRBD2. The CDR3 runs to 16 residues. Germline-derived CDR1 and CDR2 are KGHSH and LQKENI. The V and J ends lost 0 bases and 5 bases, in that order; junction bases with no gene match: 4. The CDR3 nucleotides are TGTGCCAGCTCACCACCGGCTAGCGGGAGGATAGATACGCAGTATTTT. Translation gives CASSPPASGRIDTQYF. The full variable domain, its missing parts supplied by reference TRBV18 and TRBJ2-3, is NAGVMQNPRHLVRRRGQEARLRCSPMKGHSHVYWYRQLPEEGLKFMVYLQKENIIDESGMPKERFSAEFPKEGPSILRIQQVVRGDSAAYFCASSPPASGRIDTQYFGPGTRLTVL.

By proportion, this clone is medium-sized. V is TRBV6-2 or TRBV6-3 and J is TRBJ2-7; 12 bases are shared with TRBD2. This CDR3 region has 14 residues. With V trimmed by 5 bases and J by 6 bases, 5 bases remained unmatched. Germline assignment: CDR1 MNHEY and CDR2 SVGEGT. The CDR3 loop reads CASSRTSGTLEQYF. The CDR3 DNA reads TGTGCCAGCAGTCGGACTAGCGGGACCCTCGAGCAGTACTTC.

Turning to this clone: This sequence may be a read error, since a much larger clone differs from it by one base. The CDR3 DNA is TGTGCCAGCAGTTTCGCTGCGGGGCGCCGGGAGACCCAGTACTTC. Translated, it gives CASSFAAGRRETQYF. The chain has TRBV28 and TRBJ2-5; possibly TRBD2 for D (6 bases). CDR3 length equals 15 residues. Germline values: CDR1 MDHEN, CDR2 SYDVKM. V was trimmed by 3 bases and J by 5 bases, leaving 16 bases between them.

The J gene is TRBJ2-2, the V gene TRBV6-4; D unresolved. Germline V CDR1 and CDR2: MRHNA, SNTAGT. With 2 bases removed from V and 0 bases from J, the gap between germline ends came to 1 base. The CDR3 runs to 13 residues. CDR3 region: CASSDTNTGELFF. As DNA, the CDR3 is TGTGCCAGCAGTGACACGAACACCGGGGAGCTGTTTTTT.

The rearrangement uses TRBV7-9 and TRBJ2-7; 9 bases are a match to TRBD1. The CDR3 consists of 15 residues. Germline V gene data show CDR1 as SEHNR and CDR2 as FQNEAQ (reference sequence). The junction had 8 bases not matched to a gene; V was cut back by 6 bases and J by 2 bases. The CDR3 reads CASSRWTGAAYEQYF. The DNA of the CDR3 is TGTGCCAGCAGTAGATGGACAGGGGCGGCCTACGAGCAGTACTTC.

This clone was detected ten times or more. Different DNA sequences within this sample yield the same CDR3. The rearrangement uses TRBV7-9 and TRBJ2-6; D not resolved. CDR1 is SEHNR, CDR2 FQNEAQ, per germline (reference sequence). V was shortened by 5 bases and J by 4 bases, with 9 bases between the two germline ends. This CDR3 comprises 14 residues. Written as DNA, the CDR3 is TGTGCCAGCAGCCCCGTAATGGGGGCCAACGTCCTGACTTTC. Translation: CASSPVMGANVLTF. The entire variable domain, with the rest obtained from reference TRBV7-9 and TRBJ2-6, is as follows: DTGVSQNPRHKITKRGQNVTFRCDPISEHNRLYWYRQTLGQGPEFLTYFQNEAQLEKSRLLSDRFSAERPKGSFSTLEIQRTEQGDSAMYLCASSPVMGANVLTFGAGSRLTVL.

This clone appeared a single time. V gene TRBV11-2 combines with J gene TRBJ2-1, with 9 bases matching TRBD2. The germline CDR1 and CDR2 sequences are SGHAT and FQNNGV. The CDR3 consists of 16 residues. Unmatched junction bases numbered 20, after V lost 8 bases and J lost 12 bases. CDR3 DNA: TGTGCCAGCGGCCCCCCAAGGGCGGGAGGGCCGAGTGTGCAGTTCTTC. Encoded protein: CASGPPRAGGPSVQFF. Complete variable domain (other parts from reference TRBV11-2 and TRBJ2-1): EAGVAQSPRYKIIEKRQSVAFWCNPISGHATLYWYQQILGQGPKLLIQFQNNGVVDDSQLPKDRFSAERLKGVDSTLKIQPAKLEDSAVYLCASGPPRAGGPSVQFFGPGTRLTVL.

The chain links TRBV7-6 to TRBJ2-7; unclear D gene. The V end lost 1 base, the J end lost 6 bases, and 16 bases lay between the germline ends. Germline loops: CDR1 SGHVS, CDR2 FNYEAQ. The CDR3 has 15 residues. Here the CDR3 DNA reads TGTGCCAGCAGCTTAGTGGCTGGGTCTAGAAGCGAGCAGTACTTC. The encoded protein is CASSLVAGSRSEQYF.

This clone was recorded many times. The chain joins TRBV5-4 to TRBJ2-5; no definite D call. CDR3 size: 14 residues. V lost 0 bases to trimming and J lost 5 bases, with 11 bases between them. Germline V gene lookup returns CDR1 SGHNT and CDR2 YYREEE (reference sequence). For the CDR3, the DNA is TGTGCCAGCAGCTTGGGACCCGATCAGGAGACCCAGTACTTC. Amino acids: CASSLGPDQETQYF.

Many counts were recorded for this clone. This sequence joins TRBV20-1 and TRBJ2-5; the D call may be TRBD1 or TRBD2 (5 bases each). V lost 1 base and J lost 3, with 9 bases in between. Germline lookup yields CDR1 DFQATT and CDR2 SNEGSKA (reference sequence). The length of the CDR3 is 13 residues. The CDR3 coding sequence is TGCAGTGCTAGAGTAGGGACCAAAGAGACCCAGTACTTC. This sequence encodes CSARVGTKETQYF.

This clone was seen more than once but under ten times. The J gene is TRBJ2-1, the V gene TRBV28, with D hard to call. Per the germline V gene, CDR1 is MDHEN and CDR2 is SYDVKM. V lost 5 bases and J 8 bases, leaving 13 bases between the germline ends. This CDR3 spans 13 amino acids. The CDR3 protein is CASSLAWVDEQFF. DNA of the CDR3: TGTGCCAGCAGTCTCGCTTGGGTGGATGAGCAGTTCTTC.